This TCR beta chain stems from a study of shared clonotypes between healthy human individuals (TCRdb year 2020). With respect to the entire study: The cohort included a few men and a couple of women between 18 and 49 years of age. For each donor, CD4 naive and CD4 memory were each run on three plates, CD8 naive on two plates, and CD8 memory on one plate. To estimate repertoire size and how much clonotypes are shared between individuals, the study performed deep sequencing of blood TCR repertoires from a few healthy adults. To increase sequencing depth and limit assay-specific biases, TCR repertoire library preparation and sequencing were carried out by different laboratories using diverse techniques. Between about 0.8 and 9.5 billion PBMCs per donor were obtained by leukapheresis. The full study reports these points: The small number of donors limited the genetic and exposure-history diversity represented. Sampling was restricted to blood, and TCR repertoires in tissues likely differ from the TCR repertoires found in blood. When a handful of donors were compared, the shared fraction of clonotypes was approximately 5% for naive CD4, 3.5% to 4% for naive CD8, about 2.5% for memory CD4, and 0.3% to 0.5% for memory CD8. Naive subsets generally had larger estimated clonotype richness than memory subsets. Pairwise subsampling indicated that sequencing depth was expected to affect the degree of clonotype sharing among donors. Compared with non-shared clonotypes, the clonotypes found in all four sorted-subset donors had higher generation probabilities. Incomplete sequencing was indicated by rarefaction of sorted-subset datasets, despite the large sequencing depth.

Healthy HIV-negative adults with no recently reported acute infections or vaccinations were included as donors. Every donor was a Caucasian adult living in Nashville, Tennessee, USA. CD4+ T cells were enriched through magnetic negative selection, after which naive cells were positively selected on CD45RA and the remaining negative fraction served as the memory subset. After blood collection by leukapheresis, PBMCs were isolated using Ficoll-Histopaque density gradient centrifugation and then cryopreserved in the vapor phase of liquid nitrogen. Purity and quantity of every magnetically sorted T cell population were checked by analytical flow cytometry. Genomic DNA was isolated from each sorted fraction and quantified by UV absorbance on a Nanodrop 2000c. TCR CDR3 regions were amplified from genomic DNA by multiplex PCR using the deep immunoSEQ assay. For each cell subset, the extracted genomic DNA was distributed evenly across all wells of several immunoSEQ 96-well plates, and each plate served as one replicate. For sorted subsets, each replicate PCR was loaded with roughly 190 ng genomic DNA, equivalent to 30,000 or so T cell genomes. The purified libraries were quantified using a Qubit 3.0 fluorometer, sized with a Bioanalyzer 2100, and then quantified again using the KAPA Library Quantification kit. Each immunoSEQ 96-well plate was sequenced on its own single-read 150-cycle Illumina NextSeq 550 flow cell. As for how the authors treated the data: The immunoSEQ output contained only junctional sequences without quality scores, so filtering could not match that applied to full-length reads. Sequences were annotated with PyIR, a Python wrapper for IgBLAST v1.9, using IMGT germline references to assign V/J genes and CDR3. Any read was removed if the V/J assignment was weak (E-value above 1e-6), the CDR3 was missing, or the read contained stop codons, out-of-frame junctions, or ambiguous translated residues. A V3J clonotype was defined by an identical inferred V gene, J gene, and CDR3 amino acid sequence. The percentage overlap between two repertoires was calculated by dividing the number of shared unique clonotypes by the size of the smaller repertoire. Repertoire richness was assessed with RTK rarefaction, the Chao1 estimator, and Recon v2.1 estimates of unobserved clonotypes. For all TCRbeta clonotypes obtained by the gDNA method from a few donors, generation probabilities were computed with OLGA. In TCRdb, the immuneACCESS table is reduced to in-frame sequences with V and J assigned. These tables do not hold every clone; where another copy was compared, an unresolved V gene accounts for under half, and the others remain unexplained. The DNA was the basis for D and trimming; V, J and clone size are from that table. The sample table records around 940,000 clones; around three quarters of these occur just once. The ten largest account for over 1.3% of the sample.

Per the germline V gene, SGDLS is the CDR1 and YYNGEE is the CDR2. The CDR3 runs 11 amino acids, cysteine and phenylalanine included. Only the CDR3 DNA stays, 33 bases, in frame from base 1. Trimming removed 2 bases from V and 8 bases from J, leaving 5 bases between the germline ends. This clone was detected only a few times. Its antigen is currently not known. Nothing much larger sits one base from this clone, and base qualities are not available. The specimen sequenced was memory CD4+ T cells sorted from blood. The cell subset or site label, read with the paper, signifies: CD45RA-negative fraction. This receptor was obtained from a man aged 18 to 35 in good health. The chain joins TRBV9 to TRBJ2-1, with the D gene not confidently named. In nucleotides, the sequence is TGTGCCAGCAGCGTGAACTATGAGCAGTTCTTC. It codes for CASSVNYEQFF.